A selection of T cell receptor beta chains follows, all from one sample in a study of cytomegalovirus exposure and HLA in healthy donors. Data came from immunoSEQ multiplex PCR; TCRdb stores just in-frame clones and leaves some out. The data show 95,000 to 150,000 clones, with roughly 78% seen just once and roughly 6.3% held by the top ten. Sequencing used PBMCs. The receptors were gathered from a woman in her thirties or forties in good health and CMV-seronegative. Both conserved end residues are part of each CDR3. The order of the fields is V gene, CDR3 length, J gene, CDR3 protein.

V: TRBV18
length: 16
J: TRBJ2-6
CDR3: CASSRSEISGANGLTF

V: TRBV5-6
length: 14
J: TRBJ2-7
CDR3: CASSLGLSGYEQYF

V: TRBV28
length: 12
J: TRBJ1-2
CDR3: CASSWAGGGYTF

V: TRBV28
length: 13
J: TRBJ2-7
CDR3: CASQQGGAYEQYF

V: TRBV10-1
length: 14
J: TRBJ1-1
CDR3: CASRPDRARGRAFF

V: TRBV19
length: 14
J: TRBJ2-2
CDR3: CASSSSGGTGELFF

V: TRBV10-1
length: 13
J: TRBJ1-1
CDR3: CASSARRGTEAFF

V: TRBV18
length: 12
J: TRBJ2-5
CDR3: CASSRDRETQYF

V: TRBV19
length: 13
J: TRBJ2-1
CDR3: CASTQGSYNEQFF

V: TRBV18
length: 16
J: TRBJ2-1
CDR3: CASSPIAGAGGNEQFF

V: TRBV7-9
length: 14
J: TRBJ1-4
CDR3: CASSLAWRGEKLFF

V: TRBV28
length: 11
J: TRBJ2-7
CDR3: CAAESSYEQYF

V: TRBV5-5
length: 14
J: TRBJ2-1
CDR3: CASSPTGVNNEQFF

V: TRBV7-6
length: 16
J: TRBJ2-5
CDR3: CASSLMGLAGRETQYF

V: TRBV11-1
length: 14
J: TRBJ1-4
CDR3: CASAKELTNEKLFF

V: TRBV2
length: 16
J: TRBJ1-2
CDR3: CTSSPLGGGARYGYTF

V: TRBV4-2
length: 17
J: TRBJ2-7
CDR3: CASSQDSLFGSRIEQYF

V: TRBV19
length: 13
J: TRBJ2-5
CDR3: CASRRGQGETQYF

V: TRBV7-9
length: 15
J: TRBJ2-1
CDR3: CASRPGLAGNNEQFF

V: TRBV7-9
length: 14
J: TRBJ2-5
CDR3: CASSPMTSQETQYF

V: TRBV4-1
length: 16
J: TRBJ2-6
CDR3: CASSQEAGAGANVLTF

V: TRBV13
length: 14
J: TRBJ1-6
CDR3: CASSRRGRNSPLHF

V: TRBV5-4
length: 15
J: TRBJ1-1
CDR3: CASSLAGTANTEAFF

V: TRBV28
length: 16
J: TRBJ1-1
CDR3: CASSMRLFSGHTEAFF

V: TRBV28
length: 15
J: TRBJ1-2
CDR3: CASSLVAGGGYGYTF

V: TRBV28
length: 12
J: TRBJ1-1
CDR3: CASRSQEVGAFF

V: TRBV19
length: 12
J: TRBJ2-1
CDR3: CASSTQSAGQFF

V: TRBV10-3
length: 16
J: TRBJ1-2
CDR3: CAIKKGPDPGQTENTF

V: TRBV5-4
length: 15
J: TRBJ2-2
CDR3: CASSPPGQGYGELFF

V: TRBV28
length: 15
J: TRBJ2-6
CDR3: CASSLTGAGANGLTF

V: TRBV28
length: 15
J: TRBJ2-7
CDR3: CASSLVTGSSYEQYF

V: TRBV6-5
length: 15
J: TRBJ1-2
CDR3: CASSYLRTGPVEYTF

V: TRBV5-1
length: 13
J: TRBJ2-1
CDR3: CASSFVLGHEQFF

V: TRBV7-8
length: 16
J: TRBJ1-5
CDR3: CASSLALGRGNQPQHF